The clone carrying this TCR beta chain counts as medium-sized. The antigen remains unidentified. Germline V gene data show CDR1 as MNHNS and CDR2 as SASEGT. V was trimmed by 6 bases and J by 0 bases, leaving 13 bases between them. CDR3 length: 15 amino acids. This entry belongs to a study of early T cells in non-severe SARS-CoV-2 infection. TCRdb itself ran the 5' RACE reads through MiXCR, one entry per CDR3 protein. Of approximately 9,900 distinct CDR3 sequences in the sample, about 4.8% were seen once. Study-wide results and limits: Matching against VDJdb likely underestimated virus-specific expansions, favoring anti-spike CD8.

Input material: whole blood. This TCR came from an adult who was a healthcare worker with PCR-confirmed SARS-CoV-2 infection or an uninfected control (not recorded which). This sequence joins TRBV6-1 and TRBJ2-3; the D is unclear. CDR3 residues: CASRLQSPSTDTQYF. CDR3 nucleotides: TGTGCCAGCAGATTACAGAGCCCAAGCACAGATACGCAGTATTTT.